Presented here are 2 T cell receptor beta chains from one specimen sequenced in a study of T-cell reconstitution after alpha-beta-depleted transplantation in children. Construction of the TCRbeta library involved unique molecular identifiers. TCRdb called the PCR reads again in MiXCR, with one record for every CDR3 protein. Altogether 700,000 to 850,000 distinct CDR3 sequences are present, around 17% being singletons, with the ten largest covering 5%. Here the sequenced sample was PBMCs, mostly from graft donor cells, taken 360 days after TCRalphabeta/CD19-depleted stem cell transplant. These receptors originate from a male patient aged 10 to 17 who had a stem cell transplant for acute lymphoblastic leukemia, so the T cells may come from the graft donor.

The V gene is TRBV27, the J gene TRBJ1-1, with D possibly matching TRBD1 (6 bases). Between the trimmed V and J ends, which lost 3 bases and 3 bases, there was a span of 20 bases. The CDR3 consists of 17 residues. Germline CDR1 is MNHEY and CDR2 is SMNVEV (reference sequence). This CDR3 is CASSFGPPGDGYTEAFF. As DNA, the CDR3 is TGTGCCAGCAGTTTTGGGCCTCCAGGGGACGGATACACTGAAGCTTTCTTT.

This clonotype was seen only a few times. V is TRBV21-1 and J is TRBJ1-5. TRBV21-1 is tagged as a pseudogene. The CDR3 sequence is 17 residues long. CDR3 amino acids: CASSKTKQRHSNQPQHF. The CDR3 nucleotides are TGTGCCAGCAGCAAAACTAAGCAGAGGCATAGCAATCAGCCCCAGCATTTT.